Listed here is a single T cell receptor (beta chain). Its specificity is not known. This specimen comes from a study of cytomegalovirus exposure and HLA in healthy donors. General study points: As immune exposure information, only CMV serostatus was available.

It was with 60 Vbeta and 13 Jbeta primers that the PCR ran. Sequencing was performed with immunoSEQ multiplex PCR; in TCRdb, only in-frame clones are kept and a portion is missing. The sample contains under 100,000 clones, over 75% of which appear only once. The sample comprised PBMCs. The TCR sequence derives from a human donor in good health.

This CDR3 reads CASSLGLAGYNEQFF. CDR3 coding DNA: TGTGCCAGCAGCTTAGGGCTAGCGGGTTACAATGAGCAGTTCTTC. V usage is TRBV7-2 and J usage is TRBJ2-1, with 8 bases aligning to TRBD2. The germline CDR1 and CDR2 sequences are SGHTA and FQGNSA. CDR3 length: 15 amino acids. Trimming cost V 1 base and J 4 bases; bases outside gene matches: 3.